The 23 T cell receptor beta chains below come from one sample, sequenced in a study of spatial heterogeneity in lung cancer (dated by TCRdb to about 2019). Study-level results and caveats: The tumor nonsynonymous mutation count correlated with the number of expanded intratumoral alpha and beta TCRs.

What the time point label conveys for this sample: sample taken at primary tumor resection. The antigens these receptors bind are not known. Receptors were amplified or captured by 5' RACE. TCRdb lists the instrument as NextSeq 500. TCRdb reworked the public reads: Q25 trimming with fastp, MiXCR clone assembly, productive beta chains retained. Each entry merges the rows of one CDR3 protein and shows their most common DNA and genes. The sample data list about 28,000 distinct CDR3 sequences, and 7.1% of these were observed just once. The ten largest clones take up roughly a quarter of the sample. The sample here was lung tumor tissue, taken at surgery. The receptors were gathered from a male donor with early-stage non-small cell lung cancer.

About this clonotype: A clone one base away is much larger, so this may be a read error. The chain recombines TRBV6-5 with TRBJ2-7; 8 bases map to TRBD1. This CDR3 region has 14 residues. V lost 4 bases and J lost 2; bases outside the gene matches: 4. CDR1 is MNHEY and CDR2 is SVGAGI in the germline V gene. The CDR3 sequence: CASSSQDRAYEQYF. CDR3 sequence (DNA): TGTGCCAGCAGTTCACAGGACAGGGCCTACGAGCAGTACTTC.

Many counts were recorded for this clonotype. CDR3 loop: CSAREARKQETQYF. Written as DNA, the CDR3 is TGCAGTGCTAGAGAAGCCAGGAAGCAAGAGACCCAGTACTTC. This sequence joins TRBV20-1 and TRBJ2-5; no clear D gene. CDR3 length equals 14 residues. Germline V gene lookup returns CDR1 DFQATT and CDR2 SNEGSKA (reference sequence). Trimming removed 0 bases from V and 2 bases from J, with 10 bases in between.

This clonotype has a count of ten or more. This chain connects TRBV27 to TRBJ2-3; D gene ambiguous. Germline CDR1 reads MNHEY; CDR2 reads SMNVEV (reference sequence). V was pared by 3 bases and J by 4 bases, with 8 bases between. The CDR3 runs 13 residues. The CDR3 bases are TGTGCCAGCAGTTTTTTAGCAGCAGATACGCAGTATTTT. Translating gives CASSFLAADTQYF.

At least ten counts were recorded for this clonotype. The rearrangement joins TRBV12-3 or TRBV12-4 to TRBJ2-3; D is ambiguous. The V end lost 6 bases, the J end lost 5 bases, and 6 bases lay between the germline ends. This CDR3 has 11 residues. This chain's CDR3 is CASRRGDTQYF. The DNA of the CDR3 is TGTGCCAGCAGGCGCGGAGATACGCAGTATTTT.

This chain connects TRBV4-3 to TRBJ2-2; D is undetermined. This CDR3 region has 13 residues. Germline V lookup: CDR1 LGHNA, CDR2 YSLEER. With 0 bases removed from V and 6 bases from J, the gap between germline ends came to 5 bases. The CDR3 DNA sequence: TGCGCCAGCAGCCAAGACATGTCCGGGGAGCTGTTTTTT. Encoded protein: CASSQDMSGELFF.

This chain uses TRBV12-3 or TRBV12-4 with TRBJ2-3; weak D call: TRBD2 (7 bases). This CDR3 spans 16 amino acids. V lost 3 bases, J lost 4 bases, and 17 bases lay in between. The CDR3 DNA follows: TGTGCCAGCAGTTTTTTAGGACGGGGGGCCGCAGATACGCAGTATTTT. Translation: CASSFLGRGAADTQYF.

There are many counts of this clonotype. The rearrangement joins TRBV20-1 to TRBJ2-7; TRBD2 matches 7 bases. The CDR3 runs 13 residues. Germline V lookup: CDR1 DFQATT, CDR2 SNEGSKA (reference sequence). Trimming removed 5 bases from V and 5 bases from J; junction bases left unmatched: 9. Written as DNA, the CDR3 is TGCAGTGCTTGGGGGGGAGGGAGCCACGAGCAGTACTTC. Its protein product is CSAWGGGSHEQYF.

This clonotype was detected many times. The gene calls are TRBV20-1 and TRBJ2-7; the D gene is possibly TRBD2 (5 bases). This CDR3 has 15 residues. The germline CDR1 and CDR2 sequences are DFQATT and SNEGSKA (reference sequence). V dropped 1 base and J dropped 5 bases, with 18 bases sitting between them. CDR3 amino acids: CSARVSEGAVNEQYF. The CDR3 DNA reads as TGCAGTGCTAGAGTTTCCGAGGGTGCCGTTAACGAGCAGTACTTC.

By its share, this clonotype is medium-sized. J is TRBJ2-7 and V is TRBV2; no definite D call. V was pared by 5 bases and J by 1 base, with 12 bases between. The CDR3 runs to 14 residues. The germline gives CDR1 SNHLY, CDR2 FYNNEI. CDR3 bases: TGTGCCAGCAGTCGCGACGGTCTGTCCTACGAGCAGTACTTC. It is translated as CASSRDGLSYEQYF.

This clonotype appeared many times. The CDR3 spells CASSVDISQPQHF. The CDR3 DNA is TGTGCCAGCAGTGTGGACATCTCTCAGCCCCAGCATTTT. The genes are TRBV25-1 and TRBJ1-5, with D maybe TRBD1 (5 bases). This CDR3 is built from 13 residues. V lost 4 bases to trimming and J lost 6 bases, with 10 bases between them. In germline, CDR1 is MGHDK, CDR2 SYGVNS.

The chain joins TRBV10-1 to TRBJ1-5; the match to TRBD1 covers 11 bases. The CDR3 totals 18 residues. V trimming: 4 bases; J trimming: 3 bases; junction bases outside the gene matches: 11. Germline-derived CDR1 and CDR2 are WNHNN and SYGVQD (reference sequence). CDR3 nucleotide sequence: TGCGCCAGCAGTGCCAGGGACAGGGGGATGATCTCCAATCAGCCCCAGCATTTT. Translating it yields CASSARDRGMISNQPQHF.

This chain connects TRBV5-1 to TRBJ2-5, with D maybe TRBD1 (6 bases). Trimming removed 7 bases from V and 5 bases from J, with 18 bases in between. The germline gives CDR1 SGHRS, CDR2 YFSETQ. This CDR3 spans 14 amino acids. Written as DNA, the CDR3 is TGCGCCAGCGGGGGCAGCTTGGATATGGAGACCCAGTACTTC. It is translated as CASGGSLDMETQYF.

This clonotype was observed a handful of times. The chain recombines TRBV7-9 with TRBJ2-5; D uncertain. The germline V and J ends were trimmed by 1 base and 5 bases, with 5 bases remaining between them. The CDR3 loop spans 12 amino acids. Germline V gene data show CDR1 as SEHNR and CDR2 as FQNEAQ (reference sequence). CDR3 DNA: TGTGCCAGCAGCTTAGTACGGGAGACCCAGTACTTC. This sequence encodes CASSLVRETQYF. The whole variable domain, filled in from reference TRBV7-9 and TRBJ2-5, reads DTGVSQNPRHKITKRGQNVTFRCDPISEHNRLYWYRQTLGQGPEFLTYFQNEAQLEKSRLLSDRFSAERPKGSFSTLEIQRTEQGDSAMYLCASSLVRETQYFGPGTRLLVL.

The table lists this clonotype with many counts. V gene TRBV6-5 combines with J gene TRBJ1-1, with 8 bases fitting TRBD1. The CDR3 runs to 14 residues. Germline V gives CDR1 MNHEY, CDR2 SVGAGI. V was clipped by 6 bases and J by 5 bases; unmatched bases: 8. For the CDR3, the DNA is TGTGCCAGCAGGCGCGACAGGGGTAATACTGAAGCTTTCTTT. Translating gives CASRRDRGNTEAFF.

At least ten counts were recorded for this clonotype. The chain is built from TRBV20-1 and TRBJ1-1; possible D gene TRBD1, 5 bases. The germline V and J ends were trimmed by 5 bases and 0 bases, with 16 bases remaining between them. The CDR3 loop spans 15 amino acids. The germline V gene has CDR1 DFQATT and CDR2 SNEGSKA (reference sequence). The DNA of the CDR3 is TGCAGTGCTCAGGGCGACCCTTCTATGAACACTGAAGCTTTCTTT. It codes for CSAQGDPSMNTEAFF.

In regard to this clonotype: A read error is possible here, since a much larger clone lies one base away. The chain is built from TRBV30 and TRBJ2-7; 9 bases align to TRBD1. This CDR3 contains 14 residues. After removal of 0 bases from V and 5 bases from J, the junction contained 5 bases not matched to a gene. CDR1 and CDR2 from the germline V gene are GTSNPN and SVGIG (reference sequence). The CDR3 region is CAWSVQGASHEQYF. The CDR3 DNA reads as TGTGCCTGGAGTGTACAGGGGGCGAGCCACGAGCAGTACTTC.

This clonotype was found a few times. DNA of the CDR3: TGTGCCAGCAGCCACGCAGGGGAAAACTCTGGAAACACCATATATTTT. Translating it yields CASSHAGENSGNTIYF. This chain joins TRBV27 and TRBJ1-3; a possible D gene is TRBD1 (6 bases). The V gene's germline CDR1 is MNHEY and CDR2 SMNVEV (reference sequence). V was clipped by 6 bases and J by 0 bases, with 15 bases between them. This CDR3 is built from 16 residues.

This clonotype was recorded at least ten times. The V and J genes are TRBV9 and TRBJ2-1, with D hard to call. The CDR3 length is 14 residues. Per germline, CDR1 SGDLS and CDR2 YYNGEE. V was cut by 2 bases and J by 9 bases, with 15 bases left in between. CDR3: CASSVNPLVSEQFF. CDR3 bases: TGTGCCAGCAGCGTTAACCCCCTCGTTAGTGAGCAGTTCTTC. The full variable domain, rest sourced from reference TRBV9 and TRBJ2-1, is DSGVTQTPKHLITATGQRVTLRCSPRSGDLSVYWYQQSLDQGLQFLIQYYNGEERAKGNILERFSAQQFPDLHSELNLSSLELGDSALYFCASSVNPLVSEQFFGPGTRLTVL.

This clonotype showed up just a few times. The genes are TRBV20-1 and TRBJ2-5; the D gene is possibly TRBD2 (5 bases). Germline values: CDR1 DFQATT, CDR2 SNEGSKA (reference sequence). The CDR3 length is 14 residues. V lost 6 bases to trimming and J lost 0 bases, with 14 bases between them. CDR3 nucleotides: TGCAGTGCCCTATTCCGGGAACACCAAGAGACCCAGTACTTC. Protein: CSALFREHQETQYF.

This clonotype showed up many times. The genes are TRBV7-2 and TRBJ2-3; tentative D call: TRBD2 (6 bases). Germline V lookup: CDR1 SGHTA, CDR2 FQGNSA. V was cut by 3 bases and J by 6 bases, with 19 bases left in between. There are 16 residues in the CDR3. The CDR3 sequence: CASSFPPGESKDTQYF. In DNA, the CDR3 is TGTGCCAGCAGCTTTCCCCCGGGGGAAAGTAAGGATACGCAGTATTTT. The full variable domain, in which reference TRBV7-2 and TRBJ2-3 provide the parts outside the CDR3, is GAGVSQSPSNKVTEKGKDVELRCDPISGHTALYWYRQSLGQGLEFLIYFQGNSAPDKSGLPSDRFSAERTGGSVSTLTIQRTQQEDSAVYLCASSFPPGESKDTQYFGPGTRLTVL.

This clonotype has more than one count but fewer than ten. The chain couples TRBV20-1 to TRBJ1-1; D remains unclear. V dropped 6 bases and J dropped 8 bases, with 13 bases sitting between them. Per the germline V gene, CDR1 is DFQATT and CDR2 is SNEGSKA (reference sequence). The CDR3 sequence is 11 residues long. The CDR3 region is CSATQGLEAFF. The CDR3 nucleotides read TGCAGTGCAACCCAAGGATTAGAAGCTTTCTTT.

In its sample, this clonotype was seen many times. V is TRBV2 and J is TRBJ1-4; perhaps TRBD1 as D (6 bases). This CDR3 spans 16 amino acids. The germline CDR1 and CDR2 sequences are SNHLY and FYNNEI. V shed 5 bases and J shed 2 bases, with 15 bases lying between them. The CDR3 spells CASSSTTGMTNEKLFF. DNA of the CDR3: TGTGCCAGCAGTTCTACCACAGGGATGACTAATGAAAAACTGTTTTTT. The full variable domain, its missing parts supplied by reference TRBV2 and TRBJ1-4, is EPEVTQTPSHQVTQMGQEVILRCVPISNHLYFYWYRQILGQKVEFLVSFYNNEISEKSEIFDDQFSVERPDGSNFTLKIRSTKLEDSAMYFCASSSTTGMTNEKLFFGSGTQLSVL.

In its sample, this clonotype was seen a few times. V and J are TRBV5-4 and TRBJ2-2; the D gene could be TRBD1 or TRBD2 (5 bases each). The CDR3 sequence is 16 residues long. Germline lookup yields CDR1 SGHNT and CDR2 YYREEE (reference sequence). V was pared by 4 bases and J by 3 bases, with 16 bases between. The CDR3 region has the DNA TGTGCCAGCAGCGACCCCGGGACGAGAGACACCGGGGAGCTGTTTTTT. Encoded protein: CASSDPGTRDTGELFF.